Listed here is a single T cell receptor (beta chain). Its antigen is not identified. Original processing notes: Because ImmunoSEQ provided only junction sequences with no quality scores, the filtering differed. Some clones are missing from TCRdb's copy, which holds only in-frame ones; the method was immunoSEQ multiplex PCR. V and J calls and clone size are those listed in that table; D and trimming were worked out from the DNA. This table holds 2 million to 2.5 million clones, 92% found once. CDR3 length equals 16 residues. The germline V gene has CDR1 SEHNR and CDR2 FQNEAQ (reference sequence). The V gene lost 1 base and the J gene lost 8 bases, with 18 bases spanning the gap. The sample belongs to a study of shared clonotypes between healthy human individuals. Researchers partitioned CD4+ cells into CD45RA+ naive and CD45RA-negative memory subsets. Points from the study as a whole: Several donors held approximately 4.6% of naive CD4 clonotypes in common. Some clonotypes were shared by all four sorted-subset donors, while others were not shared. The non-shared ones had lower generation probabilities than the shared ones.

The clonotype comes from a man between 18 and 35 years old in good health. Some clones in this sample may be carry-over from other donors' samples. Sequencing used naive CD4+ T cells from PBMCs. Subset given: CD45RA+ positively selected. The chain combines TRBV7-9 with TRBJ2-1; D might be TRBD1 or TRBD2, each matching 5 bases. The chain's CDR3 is CASSLGGLGRGDEQFF. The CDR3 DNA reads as TGTGCCAGCAGCTTAGGCGGGTTAGGTCGGGGCGATGAGCAGTTCTTC.